The rows below give T cell receptor beta chains drawn from one sample of a study of blood T cells in healthy people across ages. Via MiXCR, TCRdb re-called the 5' RACE reads, giving one row per CDR3 protein. The sample carries about 1 million distinct CDR3 sequences, under 45% recorded once. Sequences were obtained from blood. These receptors all stem from a woman aged 55-70 years in good health. The CDR3 runs from the conserved cysteine through the conserved F or W. D genes are given only for firm matches. Not every row has a clone size; where given, it reads once, few, many or a size class.

clone_size,d_call,j_call,v_call,cdr3_length,cdr3_aa,cdr3_nt
NA,NA,TRBJ2-5,TRBV14,15,CASSQKDRPQETQYF,TGTGCCAGCAGCCAAAAGGACAGACCCCAAGAGACCCAGTACTTC
few,TRBD2,TRBJ2-7,TRBV3-1,14,CASSRTSGKYEQYF,TGTGCCAGCAGCCGGACTAGCGGGAAGTACGAGCAGTACTTC
NA,TRBD1,TRBJ1-4,TRBV23-1,18,CASSRFPGQGETNEKLFF,TGCGCCAGCAGTCGATTCCCGGGACAGGGGGAGACTAATGAAAAACTGTTTTTT
few,NA,TRBJ2-7,TRBV27,16,CASSLLGEAFGYEQYF,TGTGCCAGCAGTTTATTGGGGGAGGCCTTCGGATACGAGCAGTACTTC
NA,NA,TRBJ2-5,TRBV6-5,16,CASSLQRGGTGETQYF,TGTGCCAGCAGTTTGCAGCGAGGGGGTACGGGGGAGACCCAGTACTTC
few,NA,TRBJ2-7,TRBV2,14,CASFKTDPTYEQYF,TGTGCCAGCTTTAAGACAGACCCGACCTACGAGCAGTACTTC
NA,TRBD1,TRBJ1-5,TRBV7-2,15,CASSSWTGTSGPQHF,TGTGCCAGCAGCTCATGGACAGGGACCTCAGGGCCCCAGCATTTT
few,NA,TRBJ2-3,TRBV27,13,CASSLRGFDTQYF,TGTGCCAGCAGTCTCCGGGGTTTTGATACGCAGTATTTT
NA,TRBD2,TRBJ2-7,TRBV20-1,15,CSARDPGTSGYEQYF,TGCAGTGCTAGAGATCCCGGGACTAGCGGCTACGAGCAGTACTTC
NA,NA,TRBJ1-5,TRBV7-2,15,CASSFAGAWNQPQHF,TGTGCCAGCAGCTTTGCGGGGGCATGGAATCAGCCCCAGCATTTT
NA,NA,TRBJ2-4,TRBV2,14,CASSQGLSGDIQYF,TGTGCCAGCAGTCAAGGACTAAGCGGAGACATTCAGTACTTC
NA,NA,TRBJ2-3,TRBV30,14,CAWRRTSYTDTQYF,TGTGCCTGGAGGCGTACTAGCTATACAGATACGCAGTATTTT
NA,NA,TRBJ1-1,TRBV29-1,12,CGVEVQGREAFF,TGCGGCGTTGAAGTTCAAGGCAGAGAAGCTTTCTTT
NA,NA,TRBJ2-3,TRBV19,16,CASSTPGLLAVDTQYF,TGTGCCAGTAGTACCCCGGGACTCCTTGCCGTAGATACGCAGTATTTT
NA,NA,TRBJ2-2,TRBV5-1,14,CASSQTANTGELFF,TGCGCCAGCAGTCAAACAGCGAACACCGGGGAGCTGTTTTTT
NA,NA,TRBJ1-5,TRBV13,14,CASSITGRNQPQHF,TGTGCCAGCAGCATTACAGGCCGCAATCAGCCCCAGCATTTT
NA,NA,TRBJ2-5,TRBV7-6,15,CASSLVLGQGGTQYF,TGTGCCAGCAGCTTAGTACTGGGCCAGGGCGGGACCCAGTACTTC
few,TRBD1,TRBJ2-4,TRBV6-1,16,CASREDRAGGKNIQYF,TGTGCCAGCAGGGAGGACAGGGCAGGTGGCAAAAACATTCAGTACTTC
NA,NA,TRBJ2-1,TRBV11-2,15,CASSLAGENYNEQFF,TGTGCCAGCAGCTTAGCGGGAGAAAACTACAATGAGCAGTTCTTC
few,NA,TRBJ1-6,TRBV10-3,13,CAAQGTYNSPLHF,TGTGCCGCCCAGGGAACCTATAATTCACCCCTCCACTTT
once,TRBD2,TRBJ2-5,TRBV7-7,15,CASSEGLANLETQYF,TGTGCCAGCAGCGAAGGACTAGCGAATCTAGAGACCCAGTACTTC
NA,TRBD2,TRBJ2-3,TRBV7-2,18,CASSSRLAGGSGTDTQYF,TGTGCCAGCAGCTCCAGACTAGCGGGAGGGTCGGGCACAGATACGCAGTATTTT
NA,NA,TRBJ2-3,TRBV28,14,CASTHRASTDTQYF,TGTGCCAGCACCCATAGGGCTAGCACAGATACGCAGTATTTT
few,NA,TRBJ2-2,TRBV6-5,15,CASSYWGPDTGELFF,TGTGCCAGCAGTTACTGGGGGCCGGACACCGGGGAGCTGTTTTTT
few,TRBD2,TRBJ2-7,TRBV5-1,16,CASSDEGLAGGYEQYF,TGCGCCAGCAGCGACGAGGGACTAGCGGGAGGTTACGAGCAGTACTTC
few,NA,TRBJ2-6,TRBV6-5,16,CASSRDRNSGANVLTF,TGTGCCAGCAGCCGTGACAGGAACTCTGGGGCCAACGTCCTGACTTTC
NA,TRBD2,TRBJ2-1,TRBV3-1,13,CASSAGTRTVQFF,TGTGCCAGCAGCGCAGGGACTAGAACTGTGCAGTTCTTC
NA,TRBD2,TRBJ2-1,TRBV7-8,14,CASSFSGSSNEQFF,TGTGCCAGCAGCTTTAGCGGGAGTTCGAATGAGCAGTTCTTC
NA,TRBD2,TRBJ2-1,TRBV7-6,14,CASTTSPGYNEQFF,TGTGCCAGCACGACTAGCCCTGGATACAATGAGCAGTTCTTC
NA,NA,TRBJ2-7,TRBV20-1,17,CSARDLVRQASSYEQYF,TGCAGTGCTAGAGATCTGGTGAGACAGGCGAGCTCCTACGAGCAGTACTTC
NA,NA,TRBJ2-4,TRBV11-2,13,CASSVVGQYEQYF,TGTGCCAGCAGCGTAGTAGGCCAGTATGAGCAGTACTTC
few,NA,TRBJ1-2,TRBV20-1,11,CSAWGGYGYTF,TGCAGTGCTTGGGGGGGTTATGGCTACACCTTC
NA,NA,TRBJ1-1,TRBV11-2,15,CASSFNRVMNTEAFF,TGTGCCAGCAGCTTTAACAGGGTAATGAACACTGAAGCTTTCTTT
few,NA,TRBJ1-1,TRBV6-5,12,CASTTGRSEAFF,TGTGCCAGTACAACAGGGAGGTCTGAAGCTTTCTTT
many,TRBD2,TRBJ2-3,TRBV6-2/TRBV6-3,17,CASSLPVAGADTDTQYF,TGTGCCAGCAGTCTACCCGTAGCGGGAGCGGACACAGATACGCAGTATTTT
NA,TRBD1,TRBJ2-3,TRBV27,18,CASSQTGVLVSSTDTQYF,TGTGCCAGCAGTCAGACAGGGGTCCTTGTTTCTAGCACAGATACGCAGTATTTT
NA,NA,TRBJ1-1,TRBV28,15,CASNPQSPSTTEAFF,TGTGCCAGCAATCCCCAAAGTCCGTCGACCACTGAAGCTTTCTTT
NA,TRBD2,TRBJ2-2,TRBV6-2/TRBV6-3,18,CASSTQTSGRLGTGELFF,TGTGCCAGCAGTACCCAGACTAGCGGGAGGTTGGGCACCGGGGAGCTGTTTTTT
NA,NA,TRBJ2-3,TRBV11-2,13,CASSLDPADTQYF,TGTGCCAGCAGCTTAGATCCCGCAGATACGCAGTATTTT
many,NA,TRBJ2-1,TRBV6-1,12,CASSANYNEQFF,TGTGCCAGCAGTGCTAACTACAATGAGCAGTTCTTC
NA,NA,TRBJ2-3,TRBV3-1,15,CASSQSGVGTDTQYF,TGTGCCAGCAGCCAATCAGGGGTCGGCACAGATACGCAGTATTTT
NA,TRBD2,TRBJ2-5,TRBV27,15,CASSSGLAGAETQYF,TGTGCCAGCAGTTCGGGACTAGCGGGAGCAGAGACCCAGTACTTC
once,NA,TRBJ1-2,TRBV30,14,CAWSHSSRNYGYTF,TGTGCCTGGAGTCACTCCTCAAGAAACTATGGCTACACCTTC
many,NA,TRBJ2-3,TRBV7-2,16,CASSPSSGRHTDTQYF,TGTGCCAGCAGCCCCTCATCCGGGAGACACACAGATACGCAGTATTTT
NA,TRBD2,TRBJ2-3,TRBV10-3,16,CAISESSSGRTDTQYF,TGTGCCATCAGTGAGTCCTCTAGCGGACGCACAGATACGCAGTATTTT
many,TRBD2,TRBJ2-1,TRBV12-3/TRBV12-4,16,CASSFVIAGGPGEQFF,TGTGCCAGCAGTTTTGTCATTGCGGGAGGGCCAGGGGAGCAGTTCTTC
NA,TRBD1,TRBJ1-5,TRBV6-6,12,CASTQGDQPQHF,TGTGCCAGCACCCAGGGGGACCAGCCCCAGCATTTT
NA,TRBD1,TRBJ1-1,TRBV5-1,17,CASSLEGQGGVNTEAFF,TGCGCCAGCAGCTTGGAAGGACAGGGTGGGGTGAACACTGAAGCTTTCTTT
NA,NA,TRBJ2-3,TRBV7-2,14,CASSLGLFTDTQYF,TGTGCCAGCAGCTTGGGACTCTTCACAGATACGCAGTATTTT
NA,NA,TRBJ2-1,TRBV20-1,12,CSAGLSYNEQFF,TGCAGTGCTGGTCTTTCCTACAATGAGCAGTTCTTC
once,TRBD2,TRBJ2-2,TRBV5-1,14,CASSQNSGTGELFF,TGCGCCAGCAGCCAGAATAGCGGGACCGGGGAGCTGTTTTTT
few,TRBD2,TRBJ2-7,TRBV29-1,13,CSVSSGTGYEQYF,TGCAGCGTATCCAGCGGGACGGGCTACGAGCAGTACTTC
NA,TRBD2,TRBJ2-3,TRBV28,18,CASSLGGTSGSKTDTQYF,TGTGCCAGCAGTTTAGGCGGGACTAGCGGGAGCAAGACAGATACGCAGTATTTT
NA,NA,TRBJ2-7,TRBV20-1,13,CSARSSSSYEQYF,TGCAGTGCTAGGAGTTCGAGCTCCTACGAGCAGTACTTC
NA,TRBD1,TRBJ2-3,TRBV3-1,16,CASSQVGDRDADTQYF,TGTGCCAGCAGCCAAGTTGGGGACAGGGACGCAGATACGCAGTATTTT